The 5 T cell receptor beta chains presented below share a single source sample, sequenced in a study of blood T cell repertoires in COVID-19. The data were produced by immunoSEQ multiplex PCR, yet TCRdb's version contains in-frame clones alone and is incomplete. This sample has about 170,000 clones, with roughly 78% found just once. The sequenced sample consisted of PBMCs or T cells enriched from blood (not recorded which). These TCRs come from a woman in her 70s in a cohort exposed to, infected with or recovered from COVID-19 (not recorded which).

The rearrangement uses TRBV19 and TRBJ2-1; perhaps TRBD2 as D (5 bases). Per germline, CDR1 LNHDA and CDR2 SQIVND (reference sequence). Between the trimmed V and J ends, which lost 1 base and 7 bases, there was a span of 17 bases. This CDR3 region has 16 residues. The CDR3 loop reads CASSIVGLAESNEQFF. The CDR3 region has the DNA TGTGCCAGTAGTATAGTAGGGCTAGCCGAGAGTAATGAGCAGTTCTTC. Full variable domain (missing parts from reference TRBV19 and TRBJ2-1): DGGITQSPKYLFRKEGQNVTLSCEQNLNHDAMYWYRQDPGQGLRLIYYSQIVNDFQKGDIAEGYSVSREKKESFPLTVTSAQKNPTAFYLCASSIVGLAESNEQFFGPGTRLTVL.

The chain employs TRBV6-5 and TRBJ2-1, with 12 bases lining up with TRBD2. V lost 6 bases and J lost 5; bases outside the gene matches: 5. This CDR3 region has 15 residues. Germline V CDR1 and CDR2: MNHEY, SVGAGI. The CDR3 nucleotides are TGTGCCAGCAGACCGGGACTAGCGGGTAACAATGAGCAGTTCTTC. It specifies CASRPGLAGNNEQFF.

V is TRBV6-5 and J is TRBJ2-7, with D tentatively TRBD1 (6 bases). The CDR3 is made up of 16 amino acids. Deletions cut 2 bases from V and 2 bases from J, with 16 bases between. From germline, CDR1 is MNHEY and CDR2 SVGAGI. The CDR3 here is CASSYAVGRGAYEQYF. Written as DNA, the CDR3 is TGTGCCAGCAGTTACGCGGTGGGCAGGGGAGCCTACGAGCAGTACTTC.

The chain links TRBV3-1 (or the pseudogene TRBV3-2) to TRBJ2-1, with TRBD2 matching over 10 bases. Unmatched junction bases numbered 6, after V lost 1 base and J lost 9 bases. The CDR3 runs 15 residues. Germline CDR1 LGHDT, CDR2 YNNKEL (reference sequence). CDR3 nucleotide sequence: TGTGCCAGCAGCCAAGGTCTAGCGGGAGTCATTGAGCAGTTCTTC. Translation gives CASSQGLAGVIEQFF.

This chain uses TRBV3-1 (or the pseudogene TRBV3-2) with TRBJ1-1; 9 bases are shared with TRBD1. The germline V gene encodes CDR1 LGHDT and CDR2 YNNKEL (reference sequence). V gave up 7 bases and J gave up 1 base; unmatched junction bases: 13. This CDR3 is built from 17 residues. CDR3 sequence (DNA): TGTGCCAGCACGCAGGGCTACTCACAGGGGGCGAACACTGAAGCTTTCTTT. It translates to CASTQGYSQGANTEAFF.